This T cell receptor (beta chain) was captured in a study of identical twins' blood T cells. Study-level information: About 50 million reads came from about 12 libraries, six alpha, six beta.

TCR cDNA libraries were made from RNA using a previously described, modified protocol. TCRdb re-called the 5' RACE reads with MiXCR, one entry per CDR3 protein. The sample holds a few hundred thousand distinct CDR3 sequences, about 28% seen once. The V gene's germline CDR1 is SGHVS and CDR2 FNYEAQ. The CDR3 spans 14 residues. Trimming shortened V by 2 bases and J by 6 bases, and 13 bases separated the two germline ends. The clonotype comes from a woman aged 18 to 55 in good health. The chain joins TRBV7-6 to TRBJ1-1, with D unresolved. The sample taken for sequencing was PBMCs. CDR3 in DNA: TGTGCCAGCAGCTTAAAAGAGTTCGGCGCTGAAGCTTTCTTT. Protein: CASSLKEFGAEAFF.